This TCR beta chain was observed in a study of shared clonotypes between healthy human individuals. To note about this clone: The antigen is not known.

General observations from the study: Expectations were that clonotype sharing among donors would be affected by sequencing depth.

V shed 4 bases and J shed 3 bases, with 9 bases lying between them. CDR3 length: 13 residues. Germline V gives CDR1 SNHLY, CDR2 FYNNEI. Execution of the assay was at deep level. Libraries were prepared by immunoSEQ multiplex PCR; TCRdb keeps only in-frame clonotypes and omits some of them. This sample has about 2.1 million clones; just under 95% occur once, and the top ten carry approximately 1.6%. CD8 cells classed as naive were CD45RO-negative and positively selected for CCR7, excluding terminally differentiated effector memory CD45RA+ cells. The chain is built from TRBV2 and TRBJ1-2; no definite D call. The sequencing sample was made of naive CD8+ T cells from PBMCs. The receptor comes from a man younger than 35 in good health. Some clones in this sample may be carry-over from other donors' samples. The CDR3 is CASSAKVYYGYTF. In nucleotides, the CDR3 is TGTGCCAGCAGTGCTAAGGTCTACTATGGCTACACCTTC.